These 5 T cell receptor beta chains share one sample of origin, sequenced in a study of T cell clones after liver transplantation. Profiled with immunoSEQ multiplex PCR; TCRdb holds only in-frame clones, not every one. Here the sample spans 75,000 to 95,000 clones, over 65% being singletons. Specimen: CD4+ T cells from blood, collected at the 22-month timepoint. The receptors here all came from a human patient who received a liver transplant. The T cells may partly be graft donor cells.

J is TRBJ1-5 and V is TRBV18; D gene uncertain. Trimming cost V 3 bases and J 1 base, with 10 bases left between them. The CDR3 has 15 residues. Germline lookup yields CDR1 KGHSH and CDR2 LQKENI. CDR3 coding DNA: TGTGCCAGCTCACCTGATGTGGGAAGCAATCAGCCCCAGCATTTT. This encodes CASSPDVGSNQPQHF. Filled out from reference TRBV18 and TRBJ1-5, the complete variable domain reads NAGVMQNPRHLVRRRGQEARLRCSPMKGHSHVYWYRQLPEEGLKFMVYLQKENIIDESGMPKERFSAEFPKEGPSILRIQQVVRGDSAAYFCASSPDVGSNQPQHFGDGTRLSIL.

This clone was seen ten or more times. The V gene is TRBV6-5, the J gene TRBJ2-7; 9 bases map to TRBD1. The ends lost 2 bases at V and 4 bases at J; junction bases unmatched: 9. This CDR3 region has 16 residues. Germline V gene data show CDR1 as MNHEY and CDR2 as SVGAGI. CDR3 DNA sequence: TGTGCCAGCAGTTACAGTCAGAGGGACAGGGCTTACGAGCAGTACTTC. Translating it yields CASSYSQRDRAYEQYF.

This chain links TRBV7-3 with TRBJ2-1; weak D call: TRBD2 (7 bases). Looked up from germline, CDR1 is SGHTA and CDR2 is FQGTGA. V was cut by 4 bases and J by 5 bases, with 12 bases left in between. The CDR3 length is 14 residues. The chain's CDR3 is CASSYAGANNEQFF. The CDR3 DNA follows: TGTGCCAGCAGCTACGCGGGGGCAAACAATGAGCAGTTCTTC.

The chain employs TRBV7-3 and TRBJ2-3; D gene unclear. Trimming stripped 4 bases from V and 0 bases from J, with 5 bases between. The CDR3 extends over 13 amino acids. CDR1 and CDR2 (germline): SGHTA, FQGTGA. The CDR3 sequence: CASSYQSTDTQYF. Written as DNA, the CDR3 is TGTGCCAGCAGCTATCAGAGCACAGATACGCAGTATTTT.

The chain carries TRBV5-1 and TRBJ2-3, with 10 bases identical to TRBD2. Germline CDR1 reads SGHRS; CDR2 reads YFSETQ. The trim removed 0 bases at V and 3 bases at J, leaving 7 bases unmatched. The CDR3 covers 17 residues. The CDR3 DNA follows: TGCGCCAGCAGCTTGGCCAGAGCGGGGGGGCAAACAGATACGCAGTATTTT. Translated, it gives CASSLARAGGQTDTQYF.